Described below is a single T cell receptor beta chain sequence and its context. The ends were cut back, 4 bases at V and 3 bases at J, with 12 bases in the middle. This CDR3 has 14 residues. Germline assignment: CDR1 MGHRA and CDR2 YSYEKL. The entry originates in a study of blood T cell repertoires in COVID-19. Here immunoSEQ multiplex PCR was the method, and the copy in TCRdb shows in-frame clones only, minus some. The profile covers roughly 32,000 clones, with over 75% appearing a single time and over 12% taken by the ten largest. The chain recombines TRBV4-1 with TRBJ1-1, with D possibly TRBD1 on 5 matching bases. Material: peripheral blood. The sequence was collected from a man in his sixties with active COVID-19. The CDR3 DNA reads TGCGCCAGCAGCCCGTGGGAACAGGACACTGAAGCTTTCTTT. It specifies CASSPWEQDTEAFF.